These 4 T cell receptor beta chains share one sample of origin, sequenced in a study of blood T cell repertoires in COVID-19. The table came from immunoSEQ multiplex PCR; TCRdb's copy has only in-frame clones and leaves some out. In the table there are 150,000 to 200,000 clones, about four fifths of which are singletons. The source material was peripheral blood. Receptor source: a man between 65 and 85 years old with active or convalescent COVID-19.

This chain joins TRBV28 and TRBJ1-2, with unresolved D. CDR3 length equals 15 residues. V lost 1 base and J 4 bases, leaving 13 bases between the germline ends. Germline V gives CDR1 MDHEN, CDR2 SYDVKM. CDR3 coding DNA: TGTGCCAGCAGTTTATCGGCGGGAACAGTCTATGGCTACACCTTC. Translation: CASSLSAGTVYGYTF.

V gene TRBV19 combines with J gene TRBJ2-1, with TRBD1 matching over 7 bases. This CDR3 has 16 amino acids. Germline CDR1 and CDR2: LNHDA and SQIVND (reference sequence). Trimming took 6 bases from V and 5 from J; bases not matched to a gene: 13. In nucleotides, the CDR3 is TGTGCCAGTAGCCTTGCAGGGGGTACCGTTCACAATGAGCAGTTCTTC. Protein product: CASSLAGGTVHNEQFF.

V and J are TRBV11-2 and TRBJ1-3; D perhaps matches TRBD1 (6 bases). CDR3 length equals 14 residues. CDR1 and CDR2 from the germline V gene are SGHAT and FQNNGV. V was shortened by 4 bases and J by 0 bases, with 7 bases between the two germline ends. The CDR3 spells CASSSGASGNTIYF. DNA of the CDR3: TGTGCCAGCAGCTCAGGGGCCTCTGGAAACACCATATATTTT.

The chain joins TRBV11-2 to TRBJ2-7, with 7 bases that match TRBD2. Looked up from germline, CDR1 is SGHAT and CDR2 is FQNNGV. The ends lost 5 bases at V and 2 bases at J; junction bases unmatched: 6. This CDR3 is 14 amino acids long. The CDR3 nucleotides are TGTGCCAGCAGCCCCAGGGAGGGGCCCTACGAGCAGTACTTC. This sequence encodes CASSPREGPYEQYF.